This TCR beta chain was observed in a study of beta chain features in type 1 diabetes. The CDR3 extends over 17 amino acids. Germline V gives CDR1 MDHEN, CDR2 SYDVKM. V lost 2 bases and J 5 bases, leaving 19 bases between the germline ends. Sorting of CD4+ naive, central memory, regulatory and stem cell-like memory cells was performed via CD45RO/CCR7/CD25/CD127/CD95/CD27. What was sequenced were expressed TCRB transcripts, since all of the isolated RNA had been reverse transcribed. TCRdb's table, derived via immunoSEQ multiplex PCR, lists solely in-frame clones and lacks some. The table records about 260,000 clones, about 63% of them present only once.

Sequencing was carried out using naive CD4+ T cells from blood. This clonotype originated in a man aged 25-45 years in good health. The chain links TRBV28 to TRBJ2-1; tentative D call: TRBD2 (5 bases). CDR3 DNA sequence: TGTGCCAGCAGTTTAATCATTTGGCGTCCGGGAAACAATGAGCAGTTCTTC. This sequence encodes CASSLIIWRPGNNEQFF.